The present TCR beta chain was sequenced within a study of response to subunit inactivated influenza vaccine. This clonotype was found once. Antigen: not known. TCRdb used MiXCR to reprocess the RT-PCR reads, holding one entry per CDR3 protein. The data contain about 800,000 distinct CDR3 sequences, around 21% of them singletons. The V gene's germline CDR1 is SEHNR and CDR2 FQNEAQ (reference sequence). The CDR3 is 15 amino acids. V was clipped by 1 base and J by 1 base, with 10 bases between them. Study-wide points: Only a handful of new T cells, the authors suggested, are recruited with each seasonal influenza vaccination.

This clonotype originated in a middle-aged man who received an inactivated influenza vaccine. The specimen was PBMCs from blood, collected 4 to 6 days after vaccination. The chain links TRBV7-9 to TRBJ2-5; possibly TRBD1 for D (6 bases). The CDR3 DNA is TGTGCCAGCAGCTTAGGGGCACAGGGCCAAGAGACCCAGTACTTC. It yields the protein CASSLGAQGQETQYF. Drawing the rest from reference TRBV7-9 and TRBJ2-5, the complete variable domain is DTGVSQNPRHKITKRGQNVTFRCDPISEHNRLYWYRQTLGQGPEFLTYFQNEAQLEKSRLLSDRFSAERPKGSFSTLEIQRTEQGDSAMYLCASSLGAQGQETQYFGPGTRLLVL.